Below are 7 T cell receptor beta chains sequenced from a single sample in a study of blood T cell repertoires in COVID-19. Assay: immunoSEQ multiplex PCR; the TCRdb copy retains only in-frame clones and omits some. Here the sample spans over 200,000 clones, roughly 88% being singletons. Sequencing was performed on peripheral blood. All receptors come from a human donor in a cohort sampled during active COVID-19.

The chain couples TRBV11-2 to TRBJ2-7; 7 nucleotides line up with TRBD1. The CDR3 sequence is 12 residues long. After removal of 4 bases from V and 6 bases from J, the junction contained 3 bases not matched to a gene. CDR1 and CDR2 (germline): SGHAT, FQNNGV. The CDR3: CASSYDRAEQYF. CDR3 DNA: TGTGCCAGCAGCTATGACAGGGCCGAGCAGTACTTC.

The chain uses TRBV3-1 (or the pseudogene TRBV3-2) and TRBJ1-4; D gene unclear. V was cut by 8 bases and J by 1 base, with 5 bases left in between. CDR1 is LGHDT, CDR2 YNNKEL, per germline (reference sequence). This CDR3 contains 12 residues. CDR3 region: CASAGTNEKLFF. The CDR3 coding sequence is TGTGCCAGCGCCGGAACTAATGAAAAACTGTTTTTT.

Note on this clone: The sample contains more than one DNA sequence encoding this CDR3. The rearrangement joins TRBV7-2 to TRBJ2-3; 7 bases match TRBD1. The CDR3 totals 15 residues. Germline loops: CDR1 SGHTA, CDR2 FQGNSA. The V segment lost 1 base and the J segment 3 bases; nucleotides outside the gene matches: 4. CDR3 region: CASSLDRGQTDTQYF. The CDR3 nucleotides are TGTGCCAGCAGCTTAGACAGGGGTCAAACAGATACGCAGTATTTT.

V and J are TRBV7-9 and TRBJ1-1, with 8 bases that match TRBD1. The germline V gene has CDR1 SEHNR and CDR2 FQNEAQ (reference sequence). The CDR3 has 16 amino acids. Trimming took 5 bases from V and 5 from J; bases not matched to a gene: 13. As DNA, the CDR3 is TGTGCCAGCAGCCCTGACAGGGGTTCTGTGGAGACTGAAGCTTTCTTT. Translated: CASSPDRGSVETEAFF.

The gene calls are TRBV19 and TRBJ2-3; TRBD1 matches 11 bases. V lost 10 bases, J lost 0 bases, and 27 bases stayed unmatched. The CDR3 extends over 22 amino acids. Germline loops: CDR1 LNHDA, CDR2 SQIVND (reference sequence). CDR3 sequence (DNA): TGTGCCACGGTTGAGGGACAGGGGGACAAAAGAATCCCCGCGAAAAGCACAGATACGCAGTATTTT. Its protein product is CATVEGQGDKRIPAKSTDTQYF.

The chain couples TRBV19 to TRBJ1-2, with D perhaps matching TRBD1 (6 bases). This CDR3 is built from 15 residues. Trimming removed 9 bases at V and 0 bases at J, with 17 bases between. Per germline, CDR1 LNHDA and CDR2 SQIVND (reference sequence). The CDR3: CASDNLQGANYGYTF. The CDR3 DNA reads TGTGCCAGCGATAACTTACAGGGAGCTAACTATGGCTACACCTTC.

This chain connects TRBV12-5 to TRBJ1-2; 7 bases fit TRBD1. Unmatched junction bases numbered 10, after V lost 0 bases and J lost 0 bases. The CDR3 contains 18 residues. Germline CDR1 LGHNT, CDR2 FRNRAP. As DNA, the CDR3 is TGTGCTAGTGGTTTGGTTCCCTTGGGACAGCCTACTAACTATGGCTACACCTTC. It is translated as CASGLVPLGQPTNYGYTF.